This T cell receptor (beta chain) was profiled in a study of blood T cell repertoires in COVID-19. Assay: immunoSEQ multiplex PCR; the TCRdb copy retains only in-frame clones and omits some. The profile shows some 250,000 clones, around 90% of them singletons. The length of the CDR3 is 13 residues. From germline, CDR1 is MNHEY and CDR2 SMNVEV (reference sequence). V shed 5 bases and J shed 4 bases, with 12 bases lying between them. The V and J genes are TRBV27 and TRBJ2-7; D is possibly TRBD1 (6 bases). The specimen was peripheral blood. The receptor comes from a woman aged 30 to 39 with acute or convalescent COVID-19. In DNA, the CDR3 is TGTGCCAGCAGTCGGGACATGGGTTACGAGCAGTACTTC. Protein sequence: CASSRDMGYEQYF.